This TCR beta chain was recovered during a study of blood T cell repertoires in COVID-19. Across the study: Researchers got acute and convalescent COVID-19 samples from the United States, Italy and Spain.

Per the original methods: Estimated nucleated cell counts came from reference gene primer amplification. This table comes from immunoSEQ multiplex PCR, and its TCRdb copy is limited to in-frame clones, with some not included. Clone size and V and J calls were adopted from that table, with D and trimming inferred from the DNA. The sample includes about 330,000 clones, about 83% of them seen just once. CDR3 length: 17 residues. Germline V gene lookup returns CDR1 SEHNR and CDR2 FQNEAQ (reference sequence). J gave up 6 bases and V 5 bases, and 15 bases lay outside the gene matches. Sequencing was done on a sample of peripheral blood. The sequence came from a woman in her forties or fifties with acute or convalescent COVID-19. V is TRBV7-9 and J is TRBJ2-2; 7 positions agree with TRBD2. CDR3 in DNA: TGTGCCAGCAGCCCCAAGGGAGGGCCCCAGGGAGCCGGGGAGCTGTTTTTT. It translates to CASSPKGGPQGAGELFF.